This T cell receptor (beta chain) was obtained from a study of brain T cells in children with intractable seizures. Study outcomes and limitations: Viral specificity was inferred only from CDR3 similarity; HCMV serostatus was unknown.

Patients received at least one anti-epileptic drug before surgery. With regard to this clone: What it recognizes is unknown.

Here immunoSEQ multiplex PCR was the method, and the copy in TCRdb shows in-frame clones only, minus some. The repertoire has 60,000 to 65,000 clones, 95% to 97% of them found once; the top ten carry 0.38%. This receptor was obtained from a boy under two years old with focal cortical dysplasia and intractable seizures. Here the sequenced sample was peripheral blood, taken at surgery.

CDR3: CASSLGGADTQYF. CDR3 coding DNA: TGTGCCAGCAGCTTGGGGGGGGCAGATACGCAGTATTTT. V gene TRBV7-2 combines with J gene TRBJ2-3, with TRBD2 matching over 7 bases. Losses at the gene ends were 3 bases for V and 4 bases for J; bases not matched to a gene: 1. The length of the CDR3 is 13 residues. Germline lookup yields CDR1 SGHTA and CDR2 FQGNSA.